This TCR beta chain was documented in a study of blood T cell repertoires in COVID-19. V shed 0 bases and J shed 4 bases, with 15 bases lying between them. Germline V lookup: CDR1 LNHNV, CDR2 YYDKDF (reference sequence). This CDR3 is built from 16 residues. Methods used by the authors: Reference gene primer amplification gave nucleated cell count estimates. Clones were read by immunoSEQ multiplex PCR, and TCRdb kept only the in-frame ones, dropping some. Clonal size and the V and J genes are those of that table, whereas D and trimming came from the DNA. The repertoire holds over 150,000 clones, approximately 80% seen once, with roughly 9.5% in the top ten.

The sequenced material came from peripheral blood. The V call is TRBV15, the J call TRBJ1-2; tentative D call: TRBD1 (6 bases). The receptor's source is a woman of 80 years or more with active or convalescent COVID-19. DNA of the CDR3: TGTGCCACCAGCAGAGATAGGGAAACAGGGTTCTATGGCTACACCTTC. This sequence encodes CATSRDRETGFYGYTF.